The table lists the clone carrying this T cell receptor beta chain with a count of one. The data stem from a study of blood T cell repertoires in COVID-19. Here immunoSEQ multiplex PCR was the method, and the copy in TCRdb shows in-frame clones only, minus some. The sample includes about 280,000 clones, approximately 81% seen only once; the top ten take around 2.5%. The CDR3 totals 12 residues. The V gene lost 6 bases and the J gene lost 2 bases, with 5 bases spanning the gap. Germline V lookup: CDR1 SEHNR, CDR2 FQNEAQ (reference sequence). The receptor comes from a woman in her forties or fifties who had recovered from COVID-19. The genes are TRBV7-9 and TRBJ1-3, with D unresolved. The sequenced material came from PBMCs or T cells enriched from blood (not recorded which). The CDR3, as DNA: TGTGCCAGCAGACTAGCTGGAAACACCATATATTTT. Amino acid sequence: CASRLAGNTIYF.